These T cell receptor beta chains were read from a single sample in a study of T cell repertoires in cytomegalovirus infection. A single record per CDR3 protein comes from TCRdb applying MiXCR to the reads. Counted here are some 180,000 distinct CDR3 sequences, roughly 20% occurring once; the ten biggest clones make up less than 3%. The sample taken for sequencing was PBMCs. The receptors derive from a human donor in good health (CMV status not recorded). Some clones in this sample may be carry-over from other donors' samples. Both conserved end residues are part of each CDR3. D genes are given only for firm matches. Not every row has a clone size; where given, it reads once, few, many or a size class.

D gene	clone size	V gene	J gene	CDR3 protein	CDR3 DNA
NA	NA	TRBV6-1	TRBJ2-1	CASSEVSYNEQFF	TGTGCCAGCAGTGAAGTCTCATACAATGAGCAGTTCTTC
NA	NA	TRBV24-1	TRBJ2-1	CATSDLTGRFF	TGTGCCACCAGTGATTTGACGGGGCGGTTCTTC
NA	NA	TRBV15	TRBJ2-5	CATSRDRIQQETQYF	TGTGCCACCAGCAGAGATCGCATTCAGCAAGAGACCCAGTACTTC
NA	NA	TRBV28	TRBJ1-2	CASSARGPYGYTF	TGTGCCAGCAGTGCCAGGGGCCCCTATGGCTACACCTTC
TRBD1	few	TRBV7-9	TRBJ2-2	CALAAKDRGNTGELFF	TGTGCCCTGGCCGCTAAGGACAGGGGGAACACCGGGGAGCTGTTTTTT
NA	many	TRBV20-1	TRBJ2-3	CSAPTWVNTDTQYF	TGCAGTGCCCCCACCTGGGTGAACACAGATACGCAGTATTTT
TRBD2	many	TRBV6-2/TRBV6-3	TRBJ2-3	CASSYSTSADTQYF	TGTGCCAGCAGTTACTCGACTAGCGCAGATACGCAGTATTTT
NA	NA	TRBV7-3	TRBJ1-6	CASSFDGAYNSPLHF	TGTGCCAGCAGCTTCGATGGAGCCTATAATTCACCCCTCCACTTT
TRBD1	many	TRBV7-2	TRBJ2-5	CASSLYGQGRETQYF	TGTGCCAGCAGCTTATACGGACAGGGGCGGGAGACCCAGTACTTC
NA	NA	TRBV10-3	TRBJ2-3	CAIREEGQRGIDTQYF	TGTGCCATCAGAGAAGAAGGACAGAGAGGCATAGATACGCAGTATTTT
NA	many	TRBV7-2	TRBJ2-7	CASSRGSVQYF	TGTGCCAGCAGCCGCGGTTCCGTGCAGTACTTC
TRBD2	NA	TRBV28	TRBJ2-7	CASKTGGPHEQYF	TGTGCCAGCAAAACGGGAGGGCCCCACGAGCAGTACTTC
TRBD2	NA	TRBV7-2	TRBJ2-5	CASSPPGPAGGRAQYF	TGTGCCAGCAGCCCACCGGGACCAGCGGGAGGGAGGGCCCAGTACTTC
NA	NA	TRBV28	TRBJ2-3	CASSPGGIRSTDTQYF	TGTGCCAGCAGTCCCGGGGGTATTAGGAGCACAGATACGCAGTATTTT
NA	NA	TRBV18	TRBJ2-5	CASSPIGQETQYF	TGTGCCAGCTCACCAATTGGCCAAGAGACCCAGTACTTC
TRBD2	NA	TRBV12-3/TRBV12-4	TRBJ2-3	CASSPLGERGADTQYF	TGTGCCAGCAGCCCCCTCGGGGAGCGGGGAGCAGATACGCAGTATTTT
TRBD1	few	TRBV29-1	TRBJ2-2	CSGGQTNTGELFF	TGCAGCGGGGGACAGACAAACACCGGGGAGCTGTTTTTT
NA	few	TRBV7-8	TRBJ2-5	CASSVTEHGTQYF	TGTGCCAGCAGCGTAACCGAGCATGGGACCCAGTACTTC
NA	few	TRBV7-6	TRBJ2-1	CASSLPRAGPYNEQFF	TGTGCCAGCAGCCTCCCTCGGGCGGGACCCTACAATGAGCAGTTCTTC
TRBD2	few	TRBV5-1	TRBJ2-5	CASRGTTGETQYF	TGCGCCAGCAGAGGGACTACCGGGGAGACCCAGTACTTC
NA	NA	TRBV19	TRBJ2-3	CASSTLSQADTQYF	TGTGCCAGTAGTACCCTCTCCCAGGCCGATACGCAGTATTTT
TRBD2	NA	TRBV6-2/TRBV6-3	TRBJ2-3	CASSESTSGGTDTQYF	TGTGCCAGCAGTGAAAGTACTAGCGGGGGCACAGATACGCAGTATTTT
TRBD1	many	TRBV7-2	TRBJ1-5	CASSRGQGENQPQHF	TGTGCCAGCAGCCGTGGACAGGGAGAAAATCAGCCCCAGCATTTT
NA	NA	TRBV6-1	TRBJ2-7	CASSPTGAVYEQYF	TGTGCCAGCAGCCCGACGGGGGCGGTGTACGAGCAGTACTTC
TRBD1	many	TRBV7-2	TRBJ1-4	CASSRGPPGQGGEKLFF	TGTGCCAGCAGCCGGGGACCACCGGGACAGGGCGGTGAAAAACTGTTTTTT
NA	NA	TRBV19	TRBJ1-1	CASSIIGTEAFF	TGTGCCAGTAGTATCATTGGCACTGAAGCTTTCTTT
TRBD2	NA	TRBV20-1	TRBJ2-7	CSARGTSGYEQYF	TGCAGTGCTAGAGGCACTAGCGGCTACGAGCAGTACTTC
TRBD2	few	TRBV28	TRBJ2-3	CASTLAGTSTDTQYF	TGTGCCAGCACCTTAGCGGGAACTAGCACAGATACGCAGTATTTT
NA	few	TRBV6-6	TRBJ1-1	CASTSSILPTEAFF	TGTGCCAGCACCTCATCGATTCTACCCACTGAAGCTTTCTTT
TRBD2	NA	TRBV11-3	TRBJ2-1	CASSSSGTSGRGNEQFF	TGTGCCAGCAGCTCCTCCGGGACTAGCGGGAGAGGCAATGAGCAGTTCTTC
TRBD1	few	TRBV2	TRBJ2-1	CASGGQGQGIYNEQFF	TGTGCCAGTGGGGGCCAGGGACAGGGTATCTACAATGAGCAGTTCTTC
NA	many	TRBV7-8	TRBJ2-3	CASSSDRITDTQYF	TGTGCCAGCAGCTCGGACAGAATCACAGATACGCAGTATTTT
NA	few	TRBV6-2/TRBV6-3	TRBJ1-5	CASSYGSAQPQHF	TGTGCCAGCAGTTACGGGTCGGCTCAGCCCCAGCATTTT
TRBD2	NA	TRBV9	TRBJ2-5	CASSGTGGLQETQYF	TGTGCCAGCAGCGGAACGGGAGGCCTCCAGGAGACCCAGTACTTC
TRBD2	NA	TRBV5-1	TRBJ2-1	CASSRGGLAGGNEQFF	TGCGCCAGCAGCCGAGGGGGTCTAGCGGGAGGGAATGAGCAGTTCTTC
NA	many	TRBV7-2	TRBJ2-1	CASSLIEGGGEQFF	TGTGCCAGCAGCTTAATAGAAGGGGGGGGTGAGCAGTTCTTC
NA	NA	TRBV27	TRBJ1-5	CASRPRVGENQPQHF	TGTGCCAGCAGACCAAGGGTTGGTGAAAATCAGCCCCAGCATTTT
TRBD1	NA	TRBV6-1	TRBJ1-1	CASSALWGQGAQGVNTEAFF	TGTGCCAGCAGCGCCCTTTGGGGACAGGGGGCCCAGGGAGTGAACACTGAAGCTTTCTTT
TRBD2	NA	TRBV24-1	TRBJ2-3	CATSDLLGGESTDTQYF	TGTGCCACCAGTGATTTGCTTGGGGGGGAAAGCACAGATACGCAGTATTTT
NA	NA	TRBV15	TRBJ1-2	CATSRDLVVYTF	TGTGCCACCAGCAGAGATCTTGTAGTCTACACCTTC
NA	few	TRBV6-1	TRBJ1-5	CASRGFQGGSSNQPQHF	TGTGCCAGCAGGGGGTTTCAAGGGGGTTCGAGCAATCAGCCCCAGCATTTT
NA	NA	TRBV7-3	TRBJ2-3	CASSPGERTDTQYF	TGTGCCAGCAGCCCCGGGGAGCGGACAGATACGCAGTATTTT
NA	many	TRBV28	TRBJ2-2	CASSLRPGRVAGELFF	TGTGCCAGCAGTTTGCGCCCAGGGCGCGTAGCCGGGGAGCTGTTTTTT
NA	few	TRBV5-1	TRBJ1-5	CASSLRRPSSQPQHF	TGCGCCAGCAGCTTGAGACGTCCAAGCAGTCAGCCCCAGCATTTT
NA	NA	TRBV20-1	TRBJ2-3	CSAGGVPLGDTQYF	TGCAGTGCCGGCGGGGTGCCTTTGGGGGATACGCAGTATTTT
TRBD2	NA	TRBV4-1	TRBJ2-5	CASSQGPEGAGGQETQYF	TGCGCCAGCAGCCAAGGGCCGGAGGGAGCGGGGGGGCAAGAGACCCAGTACTTC
NA	few	TRBV29-1	TRBJ1-5	CSMQQGYQPQHF	TGCAGCATGCAGCAGGGTTATCAGCCCCAGCATTTT